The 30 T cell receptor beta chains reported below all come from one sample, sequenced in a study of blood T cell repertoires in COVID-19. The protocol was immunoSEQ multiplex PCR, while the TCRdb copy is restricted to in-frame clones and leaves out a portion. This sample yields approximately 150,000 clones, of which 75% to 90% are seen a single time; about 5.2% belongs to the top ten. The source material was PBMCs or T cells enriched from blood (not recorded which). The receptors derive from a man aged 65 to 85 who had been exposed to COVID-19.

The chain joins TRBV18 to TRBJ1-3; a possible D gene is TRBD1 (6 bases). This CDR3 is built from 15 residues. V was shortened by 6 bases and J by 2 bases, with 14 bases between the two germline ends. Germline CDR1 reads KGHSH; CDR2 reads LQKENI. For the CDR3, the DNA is TGTGCCAGCTCTCCCAGGGGTGTCGCTGGAAACACCATATATTTT. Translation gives CASSPRGVAGNTIYF.

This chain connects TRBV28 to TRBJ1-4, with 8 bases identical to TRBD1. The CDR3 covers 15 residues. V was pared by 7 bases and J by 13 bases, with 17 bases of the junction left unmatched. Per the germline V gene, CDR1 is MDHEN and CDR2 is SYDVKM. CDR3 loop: CASTSSSDRGSGLFF. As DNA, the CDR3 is TGTGCCAGCACCTCCTCCAGTGACAGGGGATCTGGACTGTTTTTT.

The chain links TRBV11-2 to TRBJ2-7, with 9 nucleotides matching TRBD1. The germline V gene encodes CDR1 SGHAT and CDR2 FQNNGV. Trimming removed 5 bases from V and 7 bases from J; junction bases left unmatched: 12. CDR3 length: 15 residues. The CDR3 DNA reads TGTGCCAGCAGCACCACTGGGACAGGGTTAAGGGAGCAGTACTTC. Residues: CASSTTGTGLREQYF.

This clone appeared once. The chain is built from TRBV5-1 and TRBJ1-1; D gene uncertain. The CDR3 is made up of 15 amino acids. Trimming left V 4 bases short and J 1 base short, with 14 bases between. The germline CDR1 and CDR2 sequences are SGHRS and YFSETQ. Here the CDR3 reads CASSQGPAGNTEAFF. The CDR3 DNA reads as TGCGCCAGCAGCCAAGGGCCAGCGGGGAACACTGAAGCTTTCTTT. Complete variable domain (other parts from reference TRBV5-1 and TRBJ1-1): KAGVTQTPRYLIKTRGQQVTLSCSPISGHRSVSWYQQTPGQGLQFLFEYFSETQRNKGNFPGRFSGRQFSNSRSEMNVSTLELGDSALYLCASSQGPAGNTEAFFGQGTRLTVV.

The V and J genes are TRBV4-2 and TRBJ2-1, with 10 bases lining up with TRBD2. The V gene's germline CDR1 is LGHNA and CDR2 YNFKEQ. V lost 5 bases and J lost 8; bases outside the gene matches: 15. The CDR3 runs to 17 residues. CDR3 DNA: TGTGCCAGCAGCAAAGGACTAGCGGCCACGGTATTAGATGAGCAGTTCTTC. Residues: CASSKGLAATVLDEQFF.

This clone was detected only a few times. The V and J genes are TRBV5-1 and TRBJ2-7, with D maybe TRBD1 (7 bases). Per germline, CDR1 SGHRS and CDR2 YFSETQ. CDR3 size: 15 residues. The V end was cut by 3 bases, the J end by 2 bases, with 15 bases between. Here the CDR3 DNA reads TGCGCCAGCAGCTGGGGGGACAGAACTACCTACGAGCAGTACTTC. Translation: CASSWGDRTTYEQYF.

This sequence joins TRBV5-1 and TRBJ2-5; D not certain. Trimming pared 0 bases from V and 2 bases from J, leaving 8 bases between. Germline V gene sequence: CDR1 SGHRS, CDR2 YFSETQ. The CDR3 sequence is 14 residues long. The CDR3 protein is CASSLGGVQETQYF. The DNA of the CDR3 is TGCGCCAGCAGCTTGGGCGGAGTGCAAGAGACCCAGTACTTC.

The CDR3 loop is CASSPGDPSGSNEQFF. The CDR3, as DNA: TGTGCCAGCTCACCGGGGGACCCTAGCGGGAGCAATGAGCAGTTCTTC. The rearrangement uses TRBV18 and TRBJ2-1, with 10 bases aligning to TRBD2. In germline, CDR1 is KGHSH, CDR2 LQKENI. The CDR3 sequence is 16 residues long. V shed 3 bases, J shed 6 bases, and the junction held 8 bases outside the gene matches. The full variable domain, its missing parts supplied by reference TRBV18 and TRBJ2-1, is NAGVMQNPRHLVRRRGQEARLRCSPMKGHSHVYWYRQLPEEGLKFMVYLQKENIIDESGMPKERFSAEFPKEGPSILRIQQVVRGDSAAYFCASSPGDPSGSNEQFFGPGTRLTVL.

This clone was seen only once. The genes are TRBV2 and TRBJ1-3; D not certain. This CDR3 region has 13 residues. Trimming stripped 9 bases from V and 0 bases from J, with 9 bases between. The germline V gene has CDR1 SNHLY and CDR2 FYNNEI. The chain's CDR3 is CASSTGSGNTIYF. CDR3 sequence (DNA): TGTGCCAGTAGTACCGGCTCTGGAAACACCATATATTTT.

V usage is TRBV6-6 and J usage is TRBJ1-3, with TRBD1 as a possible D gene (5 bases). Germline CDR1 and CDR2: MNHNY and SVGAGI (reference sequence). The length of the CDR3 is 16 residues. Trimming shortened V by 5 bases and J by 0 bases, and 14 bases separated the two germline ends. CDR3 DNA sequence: TGTGCCAGCAGTCATTACAGGTATCTCTCTGGAAACACCATATATTTT. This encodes CASSHYRYLSGNTIYF.

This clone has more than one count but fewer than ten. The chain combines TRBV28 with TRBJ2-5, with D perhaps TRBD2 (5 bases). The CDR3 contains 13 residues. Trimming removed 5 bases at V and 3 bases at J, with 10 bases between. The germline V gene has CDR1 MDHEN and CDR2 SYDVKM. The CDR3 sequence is CASSPGGEETQYF. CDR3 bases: TGTGCCAGCAGTCCCGGAGGTGAAGAGACCCAGTACTTC.

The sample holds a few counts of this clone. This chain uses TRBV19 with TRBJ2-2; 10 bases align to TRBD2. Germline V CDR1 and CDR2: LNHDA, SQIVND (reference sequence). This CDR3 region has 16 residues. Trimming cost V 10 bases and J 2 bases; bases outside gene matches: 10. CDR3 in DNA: TGTGCCACCCCAGCGGGGGGGCGGTCAAACACCGGGGAGCTGTTTTTT. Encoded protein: CATPAGGRSNTGELFF.

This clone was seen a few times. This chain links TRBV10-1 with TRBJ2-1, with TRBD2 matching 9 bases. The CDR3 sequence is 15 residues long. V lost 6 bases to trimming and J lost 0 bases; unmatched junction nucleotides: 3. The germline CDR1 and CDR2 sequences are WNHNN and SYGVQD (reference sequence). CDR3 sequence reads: CASSLSGSSYNEQFF. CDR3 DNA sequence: TGCGCCAGCAGCCTTAGCGGGAGCTCCTACAATGAGCAGTTCTTC.

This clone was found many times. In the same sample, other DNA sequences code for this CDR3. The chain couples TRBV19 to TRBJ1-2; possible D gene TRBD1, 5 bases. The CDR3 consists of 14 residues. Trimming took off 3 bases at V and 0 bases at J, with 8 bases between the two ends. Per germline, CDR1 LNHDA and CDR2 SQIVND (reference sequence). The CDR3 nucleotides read TGTGCCAGTAGTATGGGGCGAGCTAACTATGGCTACACCTTC. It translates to CASSMGRANYGYTF.

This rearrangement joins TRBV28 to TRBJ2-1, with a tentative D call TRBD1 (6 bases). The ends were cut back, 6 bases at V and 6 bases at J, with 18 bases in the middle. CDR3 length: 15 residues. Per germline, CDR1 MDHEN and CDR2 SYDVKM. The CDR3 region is CASSSTQGLVNEQFF. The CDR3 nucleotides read TGTGCCAGCAGCTCCACCCAGGGGCTGGTCAATGAGCAGTTCTTC.

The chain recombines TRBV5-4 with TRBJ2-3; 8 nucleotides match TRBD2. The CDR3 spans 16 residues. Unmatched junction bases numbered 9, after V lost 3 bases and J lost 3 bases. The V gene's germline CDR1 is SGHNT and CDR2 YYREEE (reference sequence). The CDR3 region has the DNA TGTGCCAGCAGCTCCGGTGGTAGCGGGGCTACAGATACGCAGTATTTT. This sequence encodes CASSSGGSGATDTQYF.

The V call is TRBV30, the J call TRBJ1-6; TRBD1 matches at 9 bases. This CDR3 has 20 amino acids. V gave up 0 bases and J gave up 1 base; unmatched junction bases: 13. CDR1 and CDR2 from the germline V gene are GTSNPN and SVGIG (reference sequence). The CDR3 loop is CAWSVNDRGRVWSYNSPLHF. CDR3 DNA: TGTGCCTGGAGTGTAAACGACAGGGGGAGAGTCTGGTCCTATAATTCACCCCTCCACTTT.

CDR3 nucleotides: TGTGCCAGCAGAATTTCGACTAGCGGGGGGGGCTACGAGCAGTACTTC. It is translated as CASRISTSGGGYEQYF. The genes are TRBV28 and TRBJ2-7; 14 nucleotides align to TRBD2. J gave up 3 bases and V 6 bases, and 7 bases lay outside the gene matches. There are 16 residues in the CDR3. Germline V gene data show CDR1 as MDHEN and CDR2 as SYDVKM.

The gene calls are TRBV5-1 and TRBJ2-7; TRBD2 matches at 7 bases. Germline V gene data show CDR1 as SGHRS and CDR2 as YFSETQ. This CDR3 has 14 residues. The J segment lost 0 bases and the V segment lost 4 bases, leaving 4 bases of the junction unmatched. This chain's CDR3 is CASSPGGSSYEQYF. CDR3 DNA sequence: TGCGCCAGCAGCCCCGGCGGGAGCTCCTACGAGCAGTACTTC.

This CDR3 is CASSIDSAGNTIYF. The CDR3 DNA sequence: TGTGCCAGTAGTATCGACAGTGCTGGAAACACCATATATTTT. The chain employs TRBV19 and TRBJ1-3, with D perhaps matching TRBD1 (5 bases). The ends were cut back, 3 bases at V and 2 bases at J, with 8 bases in the middle. The CDR3 loop spans 14 amino acids. Germline CDR1 LNHDA, CDR2 SQIVND (reference sequence).

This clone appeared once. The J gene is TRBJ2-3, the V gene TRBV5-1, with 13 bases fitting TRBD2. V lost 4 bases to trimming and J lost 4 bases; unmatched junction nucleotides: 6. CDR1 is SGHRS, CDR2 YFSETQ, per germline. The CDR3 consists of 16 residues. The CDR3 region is CASSRTTSGGADTQYF. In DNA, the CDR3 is TGCGCCAGCAGCCGAACCACTAGCGGGGGGGCAGATACGCAGTATTTT.

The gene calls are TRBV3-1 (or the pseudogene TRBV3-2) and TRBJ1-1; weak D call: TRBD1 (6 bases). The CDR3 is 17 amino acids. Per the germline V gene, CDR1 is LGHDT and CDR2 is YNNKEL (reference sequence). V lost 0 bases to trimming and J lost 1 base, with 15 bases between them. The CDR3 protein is CASSQDLVQDRNTEAFF. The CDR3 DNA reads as TGTGCCAGCAGCCAAGATCTTGTCCAGGACAGGAACACTGAAGCTTTCTTT.

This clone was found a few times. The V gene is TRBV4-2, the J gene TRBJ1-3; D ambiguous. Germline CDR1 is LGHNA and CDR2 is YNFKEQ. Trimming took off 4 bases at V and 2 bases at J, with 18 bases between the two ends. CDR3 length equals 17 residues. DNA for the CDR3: TGTGCCAGCAGCCTGCCCGGGGTGAGGGAGACTGGAAACACCATATATTTT. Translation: CASSLPGVRETGNTIYF.

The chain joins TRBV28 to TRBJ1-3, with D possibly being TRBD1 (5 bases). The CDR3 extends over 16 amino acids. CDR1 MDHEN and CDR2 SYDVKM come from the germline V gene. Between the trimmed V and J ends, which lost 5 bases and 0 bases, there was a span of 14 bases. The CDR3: CASSRGRGVSGNTIYF. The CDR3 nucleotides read TGTGCCAGCAGTCGGGGGAGGGGAGTCTCTGGAAACACCATATATTTT.

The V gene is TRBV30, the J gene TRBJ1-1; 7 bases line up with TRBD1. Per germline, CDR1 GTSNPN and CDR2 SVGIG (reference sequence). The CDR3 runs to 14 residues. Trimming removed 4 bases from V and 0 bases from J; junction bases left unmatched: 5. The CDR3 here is CAWIRQGLNTEAFF. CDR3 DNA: TGTGCCTGGATCCGACAGGGTTTGAACACTGAAGCTTTCTTT.

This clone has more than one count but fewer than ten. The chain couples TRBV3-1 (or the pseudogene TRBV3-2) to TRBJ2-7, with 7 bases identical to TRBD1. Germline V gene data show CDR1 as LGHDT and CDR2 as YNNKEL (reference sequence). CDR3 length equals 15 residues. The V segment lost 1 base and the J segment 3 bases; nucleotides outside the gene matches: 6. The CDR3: CASSQVGGWGYEQYF. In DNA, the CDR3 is TGTGCCAGCAGCCAAGTAGGGGGCTGGGGCTACGAGCAGTACTTC.

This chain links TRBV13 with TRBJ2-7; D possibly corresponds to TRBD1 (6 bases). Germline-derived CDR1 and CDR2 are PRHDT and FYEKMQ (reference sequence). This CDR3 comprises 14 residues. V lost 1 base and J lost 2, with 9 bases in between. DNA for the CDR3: TGTGCCAGCAGCTTAGCCAGGGGTGCCTACGAGCAGTACTTC. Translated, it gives CASSLARGAYEQYF.

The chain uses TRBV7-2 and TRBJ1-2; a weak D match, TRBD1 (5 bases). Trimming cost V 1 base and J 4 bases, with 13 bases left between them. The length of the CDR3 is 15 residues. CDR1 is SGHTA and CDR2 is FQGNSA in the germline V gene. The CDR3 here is CASSLGGTRLYGYTF. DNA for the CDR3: TGTGCCAGCAGCTTAGGCGGGACTCGACTCTATGGCTACACCTTC.

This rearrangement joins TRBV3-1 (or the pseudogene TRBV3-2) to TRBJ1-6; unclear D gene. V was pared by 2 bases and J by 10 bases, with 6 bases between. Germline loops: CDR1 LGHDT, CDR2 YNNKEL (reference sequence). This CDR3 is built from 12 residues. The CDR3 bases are TGTGCCAGCAGCCAACGGGAGTCACCCCTCCACTTT. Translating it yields CASSQRESPLHF.

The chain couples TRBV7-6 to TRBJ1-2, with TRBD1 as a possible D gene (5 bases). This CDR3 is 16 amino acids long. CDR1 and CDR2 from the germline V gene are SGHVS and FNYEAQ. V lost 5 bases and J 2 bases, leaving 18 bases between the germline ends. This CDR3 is CASSGSSGIVNYGYTF. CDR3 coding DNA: TGTGCCAGCAGCGGCTCATCAGGGATAGTAAACTATGGCTACACCTTC.